This T cell receptor beta chain was sequenced in a study of Ad26.COV2.S vaccination and SARS-CoV-2 variants. The overall study: Each vaccinee took Ad26.COV2.S intramuscularly, once or twice 56 days apart. Study-wide points: Placebo recipients trailed vaccine recipients in spike-specific TCR breadth.

The assay was immunoSEQ multiplex PCR, and TCRdb's table has in-frame clones only and misses some. The table has 440,000 or so clones, about 90% seen once; the top ten hold around 4.5%. This CDR3 has 14 residues. The V end was cut by 2 bases, the J end by 0 bases, with 8 bases between. Germline values: CDR1 MDHEN, CDR2 SYDVKM. This sample's treatment: some 19 received Ad26.COV2.S at low or high dose, single or two shots; roughly five received placebo; per-sample allocation not given. Sampling was performed 63 days after the first vaccine or placebo injection. Concerning this clone: What it binds is not known.

The sample in question was peripheral blood, obtained in a trial of Ad26.COV2.S vaccine versus placebo. The sequence was obtained from a person between 18 and 65 years old who received the Ad26.COV2.S COVID-19 vaccine or a placebo. The genes are TRBV28 and TRBJ2-7, with a weak D call TRBD1 (5 bases). The CDR3 loop is CASSLVRGSYEQYF. CDR3 coding DNA: TGTGCCAGCAGTTTAGTTAGGGGCTCCTACGAGCAGTACTTC. The full variable domain, rest sourced from reference TRBV28 and TRBJ2-7, is DVKVTQSSRYLVKRTGEKVFLECVQDMDHENMFWYRQDPGLGLRLIYFSYDVKMKEKGDIPEGYSVSREKKERFSLILESASTNQTSMYLCASSLVRGSYEQYFGPGTRLTVT.